These 6 T cell receptor beta chains were all obtained from the same sample, sequenced in a study of tumor-infiltrating lymphocytes in glioblastoma multiforme. Three nested ARM-PCR rounds with V-beta and C-beta primers built TCRB libraries. TCRdb re-called the multiplex PCR reads with MiXCR, one entry per CDR3 protein. The sample includes just under 20,000 distinct CDR3 sequences, 60% to 80% of them seen just once. Material: peripheral blood. All receptors derive from a male donor with glioblastoma.

This sequence joins TRBV29-1 and TRBJ1-2, with D maybe TRBD1 (5 bases). From germline, CDR1 is SQVTM and CDR2 ANQGSEA. V was shortened by 4 bases and J by 6 bases, with 15 bases between the two germline ends. This CDR3 spans 13 amino acids. The CDR3 DNA reads TGCAGCGTTGTTCGGGGCCCTCGGAATGGCTACACCTTC. This encodes CSVVRGPRNGYTF.

This clonotype occurred many times. V and J are TRBV29-1 and TRBJ1-4; D remains unclear. The germline CDR1 and CDR2 sequences are SQVTM and ANQGSEA. Between the trimmed V and J ends, which lost 5 bases and 4 bases, there was a span of 11 bases. CDR3 size: 13 residues. The CDR3 DNA is TGCAGCGTTACCCCGATAAGTAATGAAAAACTGTTTTTT. As protein: CSVTPISNEKLFF.

V is TRBV7-9 and J is TRBJ2-7; D is undetermined. The CDR3 has 13 amino acids. Trimming removed 0 bases from V and 3 bases from J, with 6 bases in between. The germline V gene has CDR1 SEHNR and CDR2 FQNEAQ (reference sequence). The CDR3 DNA is TGTGCCAGCAGCTTAGCCCCGGTCTACGAGCAGTACTTC. Its translation is CASSLAPVYEQYF.

Within the sample, this clonotype is large. The chain uses TRBV11-2 and TRBJ2-5; D is ambiguous. Germline V gives CDR1 SGHAT, CDR2 FQNNGV. V shed 4 bases and J shed 5 bases, with 11 bases lying between them. The CDR3 is 13 residues long. The DNA of the CDR3 is TGTGCCAGCAGCTACAGCCCGAGTGAGACCCAGTACTTC. Translating gives CASSYSPSETQYF.

The genes are TRBV28 and TRBJ2-7; 9 bases agree with TRBD2. Germline CDR1 and CDR2: MDHEN and SYDVKM. The CDR3 spans 13 residues. The ends lost 8 bases at V and 2 bases at J; junction bases unmatched: 4. CDR3: CASQRLAAYEQYF. DNA of the CDR3: TGTGCCAGCCAACGACTAGCGGCCTACGAGCAGTACTTC. The variable domain in full, completed from reference TRBV28 and TRBJ2-7, reads DVKVTQSSRYLVKRTGEKVFLECVQDMDHENMFWYRQDPGLGLRLIYFSYDVKMKEKGDIPEGYSVSREKKERFSLILESASTNQTSMYLCASQRLAAYEQYFGPGTRLTVT.

The chain joins TRBV20-1 to TRBJ2-1; 7 bases agree with TRBD1. The CDR3 sequence is 14 residues long. Germline CDR1 and CDR2: DFQATT and SNEGSKA (reference sequence). The CDR3 sequence is CNARDRVSYNEQFF. The CDR3 nucleotides read TGCAATGCAAGAGACAGGGTCTCCTACAATGAGCAGTTCTTC.